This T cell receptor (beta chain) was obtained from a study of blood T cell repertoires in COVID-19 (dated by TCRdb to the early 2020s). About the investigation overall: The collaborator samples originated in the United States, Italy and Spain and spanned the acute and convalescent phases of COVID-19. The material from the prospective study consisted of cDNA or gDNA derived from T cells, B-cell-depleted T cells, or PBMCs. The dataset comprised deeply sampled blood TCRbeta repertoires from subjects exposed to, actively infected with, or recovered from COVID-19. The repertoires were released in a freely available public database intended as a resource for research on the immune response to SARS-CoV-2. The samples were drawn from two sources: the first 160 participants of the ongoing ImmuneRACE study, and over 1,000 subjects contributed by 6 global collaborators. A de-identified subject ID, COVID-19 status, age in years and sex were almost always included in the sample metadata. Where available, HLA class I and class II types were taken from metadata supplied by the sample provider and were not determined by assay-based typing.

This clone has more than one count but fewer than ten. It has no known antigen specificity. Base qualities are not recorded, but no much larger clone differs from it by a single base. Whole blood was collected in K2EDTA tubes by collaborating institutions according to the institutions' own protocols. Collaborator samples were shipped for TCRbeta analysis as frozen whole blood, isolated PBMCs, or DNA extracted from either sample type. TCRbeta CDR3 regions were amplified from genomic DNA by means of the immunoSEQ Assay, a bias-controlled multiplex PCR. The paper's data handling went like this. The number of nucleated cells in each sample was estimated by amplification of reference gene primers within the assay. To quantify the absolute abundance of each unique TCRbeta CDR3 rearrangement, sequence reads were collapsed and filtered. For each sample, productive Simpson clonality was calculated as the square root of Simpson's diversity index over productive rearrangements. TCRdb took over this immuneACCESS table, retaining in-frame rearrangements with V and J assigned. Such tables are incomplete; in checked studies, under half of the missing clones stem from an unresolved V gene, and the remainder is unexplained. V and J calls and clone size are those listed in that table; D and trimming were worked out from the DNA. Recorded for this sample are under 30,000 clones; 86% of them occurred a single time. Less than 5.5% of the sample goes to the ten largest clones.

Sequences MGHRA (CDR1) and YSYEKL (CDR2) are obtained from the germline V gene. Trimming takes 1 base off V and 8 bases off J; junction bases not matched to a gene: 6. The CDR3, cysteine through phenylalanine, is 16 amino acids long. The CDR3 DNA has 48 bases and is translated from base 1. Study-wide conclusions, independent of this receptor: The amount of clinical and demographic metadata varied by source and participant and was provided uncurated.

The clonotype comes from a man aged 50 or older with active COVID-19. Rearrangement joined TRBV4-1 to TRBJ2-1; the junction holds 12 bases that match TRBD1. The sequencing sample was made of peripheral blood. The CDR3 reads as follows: CASSQGPGQGAYEQFF. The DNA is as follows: TGCGCCAGCAGCCAAGGGCCGGGACAGGGGGCGTATGAGCAGTTCTTC.